This TCR beta chain derives from a study of molecular identifiers for immune sequencing clone quantification. Study findings and constraints: A shared barcode on identical TCR molecules could lead to underestimated sizes for highly expanded clones.

Naive CD8 sequencing libraries were generated from around 18,000 to 910,000 sorted cells, with 10%, 30% or 50% RNA as input. TCRdb reprocessed the PCR reads with MiXCR, giving one entry per CDR3 protein. The profile shows approximately 41,000 distinct CDR3 sequences, roughly 21% of them singletons. This clonotype was detected many times. Its specificity is not known. The ends lost 0 bases at V and 9 bases at J; junction bases unmatched: 2. CDR3 length equals 13 residues. Germline CDR1 reads LGHNT; CDR2 reads FRNRAP. The receptor was derived from a human donor in good health. Some libraries in this study had Jurkat cell RNA spiked in. The sample consisted of naive CD8+ T cells from blood, with Jurkat cell RNA spiked in. Subset in this sample: FACS-sorted CD8+CD4-CCR7+CD45RA+ naive T cells. This sequence joins TRBV12-5 and TRBJ2-1; 7 bases line up with TRBD2. DNA of the CDR3: TGTGCTAGTGGTTTGGTCTTAGCGGGTGAGCAGTTCTTC. Amino acid sequence: CASGLVLAGEQFF.